The text below deals with one T cell receptor (beta chain). Its cognate antigen is unknown. The CDR3 runs to 15 residues. Germline loops: CDR1 SGHRS, CDR2 YFSETQ. The ends lost 4 bases at V and 0 bases at J; junction bases unmatched: 2. The record originates from a study of graft-versus-host responses after intestinal transplantation. TCRdb's copy holds only in-frame clones and misses some; the assay was immunoSEQ multiplex PCR. The table lists 99,000 or so clones, roughly 87% of them singletons. The TCR sequence derives from a human donor who received an intestinal transplant. The starting material was unstimulated CD4+ T cells sorted from spleen or lymph node cells, obtained before intestinal transplant. The chain recombines TRBV5-1 with TRBJ2-2; TRBD1 aligns across 8 bases. The CDR3 nucleotides read TGCGCCAGCAGCCCAGGGGGCCCGAACACCGGGGAGCTGTTTTTT. Translated, it gives CASSPGGPNTGELFF.